These 18 T cell receptor beta chains came from one sample sequenced in a study of blood T cell repertoires in COVID-19. The protocol was immunoSEQ multiplex PCR, while the TCRdb copy is restricted to in-frame clones and leaves out a portion. Of 150,000 to 200,000 clones listed, 70% to 90% are singletons. The sequencing input was peripheral blood. Receptors were obtained from a man between 60 and 75 years old with active or convalescent COVID-19.

V usage is TRBV19 and J usage is TRBJ2-4; the match to TRBD1 covers 8 bases. The germline CDR1 and CDR2 sequences are LNHDA and SQIVND (reference sequence). The length of the CDR3 is 14 residues. After removal of 5 bases from V and 7 bases from J, the junction contained 7 bases not matched to a gene. CDR3 in amino acids: CASSAGQGGNIQYF. As DNA, the CDR3 is TGTGCCAGTAGTGCCGGACAGGGAGGTAACATTCAGTACTTC.

The chain couples TRBV3-1 (or the pseudogene TRBV3-2) to TRBJ1-2; D unclear. The CDR3 totals 14 residues. Looked up from germline, CDR1 is LGHDT and CDR2 is YNNKEL (reference sequence). V was trimmed by 1 base and J by 8 bases, leaving 14 bases between them. CDR3 loop: CASSQVGRVIGYTF. The CDR3 bases are TGTGCCAGCAGCCAAGTGGGGAGGGTGATCGGCTACACCTTC.

The genes are TRBV9 and TRBJ1-4, with TRBD1 matching 8 bases. The germline V gene has CDR1 SGDLS and CDR2 YYNGEE. The trim removed 4 bases at V and 7 bases at J, leaving 3 bases unmatched. This CDR3 has 13 residues. The CDR3 protein is CASSFGTGEKLFF. The CDR3 coding sequence is TGTGCCAGCAGCTTTGGGACAGGTGAAAAACTGTTTTTT.

The V call is TRBV2, the J call TRBJ1-1; D is uncertain. The V gene's germline CDR1 is SNHLY and CDR2 FYNNEI. CDR3 length: 14 amino acids. V lost 6 bases and J lost 3, with 14 bases in between. The CDR3 DNA follows: TGTGCCAGCAGGCTAGGGAGGGAGGACACTGAAGCTTTCTTT. It encodes CASRLGREDTEAFF.

The chain uses TRBV15 and TRBJ1-1; TRBD1 matches 11 bases. The CDR3 has 14 amino acids. Germline trimming cut 3 bases from V and 3 bases from J; bases unmatched to any gene: 0. Germline lookup yields CDR1 LNHNV and CDR2 YYDKDF (reference sequence). The CDR3 reads CATSRGQGDTEAFF. The CDR3 DNA follows: TGTGCCACCAGCAGGGGACAGGGGGACACTGAAGCTTTCTTT. The whole variable domain, remainder taken from reference TRBV15 and TRBJ1-1, is DAMVIQNPRYQVTQFGKPVTLSCSQTLNHNVMYWYQQKSSQAPKLLFHYYDKDFNNEADTPDNFQSRRPNTSFCFLDIRSPGLGDTAMYLCATSRGQGDTEAFFGQGTRLTVV.

This clone was detected only once. The rearrangement links TRBV27 to TRBJ1-6; 8 nucleotides align to TRBD1. CDR3 length equals 17 residues. Germline CDR1 and CDR2: MNHEY and SMNVEV (reference sequence). V was pared by 4 bases and J by 14 bases, with 19 bases of the junction left unmatched. CDR3 nucleotide sequence: TGTGCCAGCAGTTCACCCCTGAGGACAGGGTGGTATAAGGCCCTCCACTTT. This sequence encodes CASSSPLRTGWYKALHF.

This rearrangement joins TRBV15 to TRBJ2-7, with D perhaps TRBD1 (6 bases). The germline V and J ends were trimmed by 1 base and 3 bases, with 13 bases remaining between them. Per the germline V gene, CDR1 is LNHNV and CDR2 is YYDKDF (reference sequence). This CDR3 is 15 amino acids long. This chain's CDR3 is CATSRGETGLYEQYF. For the CDR3, the DNA is TGTGCCACCAGCAGAGGGGAGACAGGCCTCTACGAGCAGTACTTC.

The V gene is TRBV7-9, the J gene TRBJ1-2; D might be TRBD1 (5 bases). CDR3 length: 14 amino acids. CDR1 and CDR2 (germline): SEHNR, FQNEAQ (reference sequence). V lost 1 base and J lost 4, with 10 bases in between. CDR3 sequence: CASSLVFTGYGYTF. In DNA form, the CDR3 reads TGTGCCAGCAGCTTAGTATTTACAGGCTATGGCTACACCTTC.

The chain couples TRBV5-1 to TRBJ2-3; D perhaps matches TRBD1 (6 bases). Germline CDR1 and CDR2: SGHRS and YFSETQ. The V and J ends lost 5 bases and 6 bases respectively, with 22 bases between them. This CDR3 is 16 amino acids long. This CDR3 is CASRARPGHPGDTQYF. In nucleotides, the CDR3 is TGCGCCAGCAGGGCCCGTCCGGGACACCCTGGGGATACGCAGTATTTT.

J is TRBJ2-7 and V is TRBV5-1, with D uncertain. From germline, CDR1 is SGHRS and CDR2 YFSETQ. The CDR3 runs 13 residues. The V and J ends lost 1 base and 0 bases respectively, with 5 bases between them. The CDR3 region has the DNA TGCGCCAGCAGCTTGTACAGCTCCTACGAGCAGTACTTC. Protein: CASSLYSSYEQYF.

The chain joins TRBV5-4 to TRBJ2-5; D perhaps matches TRBD2 (6 bases). The CDR3 loop spans 16 amino acids. V shed 0 bases and J shed 5 bases, with 17 bases lying between them. The germline CDR1 and CDR2 sequences are SGHNT and YYREEE (reference sequence). The CDR3 here is CASSLGGGGDRETQYF. CDR3 bases: TGTGCCAGCAGCTTGGGGGGCGGCGGGGATAGGGAGACCCAGTACTTC.

The count of this clone is one. CDR3 amino acids: CASSLTGVGEQYF. The CDR3 nucleotides are TGTGCCAGCAGCTTAACAGGGGTTGGCGAGCAGTACTTC. V usage is TRBV7-3 and J usage is TRBJ2-7; weak D call: TRBD1 (5 bases). The CDR3 totals 13 residues. Per germline, CDR1 SGHTA and CDR2 FQGTGA. V was cut by 0 bases and J by 6 bases, with 9 bases left in between.

The chain links TRBV5-1 to TRBJ2-7, with TRBD1 matching 7 bases. The CDR3 loop spans 14 amino acids. The germline V gene encodes CDR1 SGHRS and CDR2 YFSETQ. V was pared by 4 bases and J by 0 bases, with 4 bases of the junction left unmatched. CDR3 nucleotides: TGCGCCAGCAGCCCCGACAGGGCCTCCTACGAGCAGTACTTC. Its translation: CASSPDRASYEQYF.

This clone was counted a single time. This rearrangement joins TRBV25-1 to TRBJ2-2; D perhaps matches TRBD1 (6 bases). Germline CDR1 MGHDK, CDR2 SYGVNS. V lost 5 bases to trimming and J lost 2 bases, with 18 bases between them. The CDR3 consists of 17 residues. The CDR3 coding sequence is TGTGCCAGCAGTCGATCAGGGAACAGGGAAAACACCGGGGAGCTGTTTTTT. It specifies CASSRSGNRENTGELFF.

The gene calls are TRBV5-1 and TRBJ2-2; 9 nucleotides agree with TRBD1. CDR1 is SGHRS and CDR2 is YFSETQ in the germline V gene. V gave up 1 base and J gave up 3 bases; unmatched junction bases: 7. The CDR3 extends over 17 amino acids. CDR3 DNA: TGCGCCAGCAGCTTGTGGCCGGACAGGGGTTACACCGGGGAGCTGTTTTTT. Amino acids: CASSLWPDRGYTGELFF.

This chain links TRBV18 with TRBJ1-1; D is unresolved. The CDR3 sequence is 14 residues long. The V and J ends lost 1 base and 0 bases respectively, with 6 bases between them. Per germline, CDR1 KGHSH and CDR2 LQKENI. CDR3 in DNA: TGTGCCAGCTCACCACAACATATGAACACTGAAGCTTTCTTT. Protein: CASSPQHMNTEAFF.

V is TRBV15 and J is TRBJ2-7, with D maybe TRBD2 (7 bases). Germline V gene lookup returns CDR1 LNHNV and CDR2 YYDKDF (reference sequence). The V and J ends lost 1 base and 0 bases respectively, with 16 bases between them. This CDR3 spans 17 amino acids. The CDR3 DNA sequence: TGTGCCACCAGCAGAGTGGGCGGGGGCGCGAGCTCCTACGAGCAGTACTTC. Translating it yields CATSRVGGGASSYEQYF.

The sample holds one count of this clone. This rearrangement joins TRBV23-1 to TRBJ2-3; no reliable D call. TRBV23-1 has ORF status, its function being uncertain. V was pared by 4 bases and J by 4 bases, with 6 bases between. The length of the CDR3 is 12 residues. As DNA, the CDR3 is TGCGCCAGCAGTCCCCCCGCAGATACGCAGTATTTT. This translates into CASSPPADTQYF.